This T cell receptor (beta chain) was sequenced in a study of T-cell reconstitution after alpha-beta-depleted transplantation in children. This sample's TCRbeta library carried unique molecular identifier barcodes. MiXCR was run by TCRdb on the PCR reads, yielding one entry per CDR3 protein. Here the sample spans about 980,000 distinct CDR3 sequences, less than 30% being singletons. Study-wide points: Diversity of TCRbeta at day 60 was high in some patients, arising from surviving recipient T cells and thymic progenitors. Expanded graft clones numbering several hundred reportedly gave rise to alpha-beta T cells about two months after transplant. Newly made T cells mostly supplied T-cell counts and diversity one year after transplant.

The V gene lost 11 bases and the J gene lost 3 bases, with 15 bases spanning the gap. This CDR3 region has 13 residues. From germline, CDR1 is ENHRY and CDR2 SYGVKD. This clonotype was recorded a few times. Its matching antigen is unknown. V gene TRBV10-3 combines with J gene TRBJ2-3, with TRBD2 as a possible D gene (6 bases). This clonotype was obtained from a boy less than two years old who had a stem cell transplant for SCID, so the T cells may come from the graft donor. The sample consisted of PBMCs, mostly from graft donor cells, taken 360 days after TCRalphabeta/CD19-depleted stem cell transplant. This CDR3 reads CASKLGGTDTQYF. The CDR3, as DNA: TGTGCCTCGAAGCTCGGGGGAACAGATACGCAGTATTTT.